The clone carrying this TCR beta chain was seen more than once but under ten times. The antigen is undetermined. The sample is drawn from a study of blood T cells in healthy people across ages. Points from the study as a whole: Age showed a roughly linear inverse relationship with TCR beta diversity per million T cells. Estimates based on one million T cells were treated as lower bounds.

Trimming cost V 7 bases and J 7 bases, with 22 bases left between them. The CDR3 extends over 15 amino acids. Looked up from germline, CDR1 is SNHLY and CDR2 is FYNNEI. A J-beta primer mix and a sample-barcoded 5' primer were used in a second PCR of about 7 to 12 cycles. TCRdb recomputed calls from the 5' RACE reads with MiXCR, one row per CDR3 protein. The sample lists over a million distinct CDR3 sequences, 42% occurring once. Input material: blood. This receptor was taken from a woman aged 18-29 years in good health. The rearrangement uses TRBV2 and TRBJ1-2; a weak D match, TRBD1 (5 bases). CDR3 protein: CASIRERDSGGGYTF. In nucleotides, the CDR3 is TGTGCCAGCATTAGAGAACGGGACTCGGGTGGTGGCTACACCTTC. Full variable domain (rest looked up from reference TRBV2 and TRBJ1-2): EPEVTQTPSHQVTQMGQEVILRCVPISNHLYFYWYRQILGQKVEFLVSFYNNEISEKSEIFDDQFSVERPDGSNFTLKIRSTKLEDSAMYFCASIRERDSGGGYTFGSGTRLTVV.